A single sample gave rise to the 31 T cell receptor beta chains below, sequenced in a study of T cell responses to AZD1222 COVID-19 vaccine. The data were produced by immunoSEQ multiplex PCR, yet TCRdb's version contains in-frame clones alone and is incomplete. Here the sample spans about 120,000 clones, 92% being singletons. The material sequenced was peripheral blood, taken on day 0 of AZD1222 vaccination. These TCRs come from an adult in good health.

The chain links TRBV6-2 or TRBV6-3 to TRBJ2-2; TRBD1 might be the D (5 bases). Germline CDR1 reads MNHEY; CDR2 reads SVGEGT. The CDR3 extends over 15 amino acids. Trimming pared 4 bases from V and 0 bases from J, leaving 9 bases between. CDR3 in DNA: TGTGCCAGCAGTTCCACGGACACGAACACCGGGGAGCTGTTTTTT. Amino acids: CASSSTDTNTGELFF.

The rearrangement uses TRBV5-1 and TRBJ1-3; no clear D. The V gene's germline CDR1 is SGHRS and CDR2 YFSETQ. This CDR3 is 14 amino acids long. Trimming took off 5 bases at V and 0 bases at J, with 9 bases between the two ends. CDR3: CASSAPDSGNTIYF. The CDR3 bases are TGCGCCAGCAGTGCTCCGGACTCTGGAAACACCATATATTTT.

J is TRBJ1-1 and V is TRBV28; D ambiguous. CDR1 MDHEN and CDR2 SYDVKM come from the germline V gene. Trimming left V 2 bases short and J 4 bases short, with 8 bases between. The CDR3 runs to 13 residues. CDR3 amino acids: CASSLRRFTEAFF. CDR3 in DNA: TGTGCCAGCAGTTTAAGGAGATTCACTGAAGCTTTCTTT. Combining the CDR3 with reference TRBV28 and TRBJ1-1 gives the whole variable domain DVKVTQSSRYLVKRTGEKVFLECVQDMDHENMFWYRQDPGLGLRLIYFSYDVKMKEKGDIPEGYSVSREKKERFSLILESASTNQTSMYLCASSLRRFTEAFFGQGTRLTVV.

The chain links TRBV7-2 to TRBJ2-7; TRBD1 might be the D (5 bases). The CDR3 runs to 13 residues. Germline assignment: CDR1 SGHTA and CDR2 FQGNSA. The V and J ends lost 10 bases and 4 bases respectively, with 17 bases between them. The CDR3 sequence: CATQGSGSYEQYF. CDR3 DNA sequence: TGTGCCACTCAGGGTTCCGGATCGTACGAGCAGTACTTC.

The genes are TRBV9 and TRBJ2-7; TRBD2 aligns across 10 bases. V lost 7 bases, J lost 2 bases, and 9 bases stayed unmatched. This CDR3 has 15 residues. Germline CDR1 reads SGDLS; CDR2 reads YYNGEE. CDR3 sequence reads: CASSTSGTSAYEQYF. The DNA for the CDR3 is TGTGCCAGCTCAACCTCCGGGACTAGCGCCTACGAGCAGTACTTC.

The V call is TRBV7-2, the J call TRBJ1-5; TRBD1 matches 7 bases. This CDR3 contains 13 residues. Germline V gene sequence: CDR1 SGHTA, CDR2 FQGNSA. The junction had 2 bases not matched to a gene; V was cut back by 5 bases and J by 4 bases. The CDR3 coding sequence is TGTGCCAGCAGCGTACAGGGGAATCAGCCCCAGCATTTT. It specifies CASSVQGNQPQHF.

J is TRBJ1-2 and V is TRBV27; D possibly corresponds to TRBD1 (5 bases). V was cut by 0 bases and J by 6 bases, with 14 bases left in between. The CDR3 sequence is 15 residues long. CDR1 and CDR2 (germline): MNHEY, SMNVEV (reference sequence). The CDR3 reads CASSLSGTLADGYTF. CDR3 sequence (DNA): TGTGCCAGCAGTTTATCAGGGACTCTTGCGGATGGCTACACCTTC.

The chain links TRBV19 to TRBJ1-2; D gene uncertain. The ends were cut back, 1 base at V and 8 bases at J, with 8 bases in the middle. CDR1 is LNHDA, CDR2 SQIVND, per germline (reference sequence). This CDR3 region has 12 residues. The CDR3 spells CASSIGLDGYTF. In nucleotides, the CDR3 is TGTGCCAGTAGTATAGGACTCGACGGCTACACCTTC.

A word on this clone: Its ends do not fully match the called genes, so a read error is possible. The chain has TRBV7-9 and TRBJ1-1; D call uncertain. The CDR3 extends over 13 amino acids. Germline V CDR1 and CDR2: SEHNR, FQNEAQ (reference sequence). CDR3 region: CASSPGGNPEAFF. CDR3 bases: TGTGCCAGCAGCCCAGGAGGGAACCCTGAAGCTTTCTTT.

This chain links TRBV28 with TRBJ1-4; D possibly corresponds to TRBD1 (6 bases). V dropped 5 bases and J dropped 8 bases, with 12 bases sitting between them. The CDR3 totals 13 residues. Looked up from germline, CDR1 is MDHEN and CDR2 is SYDVKM. The CDR3, as DNA: TGTGCCAGCAGTGGGCCCAGGGGAGAAAAACTGTTTTTT. It specifies CASSGPRGEKLFF.

The chain joins TRBV19 to TRBJ1-2; D is possibly TRBD1 (5 bases). V shed 3 bases and J shed 0 bases, with 14 bases lying between them. CDR1 and CDR2 from the germline V gene are LNHDA and SQIVND (reference sequence). The CDR3 length is 16 residues. In DNA, the CDR3 is TGTGCCAGTAGTATGGGGTATGGGGCAGCTAACTATGGCTACACCTTC. Protein sequence: CASSMGYGAANYGYTF.

The chain joins TRBV7-9 to TRBJ1-1, with TRBD1 matching over 8 bases. Germline-derived CDR1 and CDR2 are SEHNR and FQNEAQ (reference sequence). Trimming at V came to 3 bases and at J to 0 bases, leaving 3 bases not matched to a gene. The CDR3 spans 15 residues. CDR3 bases: TGTGCCAGCAGCTTGGGACAGGAGATGAACACTGAAGCTTTCTTT. It translates to CASSLGQEMNTEAFF.

The rearrangement joins TRBV9 to TRBJ2-5; D call uncertain. The V end was cut by 3 bases, the J end by 2 bases, with 2 bases between. The germline gives CDR1 SGDLS, CDR2 YYNGEE. There are 11 residues in the CDR3. The CDR3 coding sequence is TGTGCCAGCAGCGCGCAAGAGACCCAGTACTTC. It is translated as CASSAQETQYF.

The CDR3, as DNA: TGTGCCAGCAGTGAAGAGTTTGGCTACACCTTC. Translation gives CASSEEFGYTF. V is TRBV2 and J is TRBJ1-2; no clear D. The CDR3 extends over 11 amino acids. Germline-derived CDR1 and CDR2 are SNHLY and FYNNEI. V shed 1 base and J shed 7 bases, with 4 bases lying between them.

This clone was seen only once. This chain connects TRBV13 to TRBJ1-4, with D maybe TRBD1 (5 bases). Germline CDR1 PRHDT, CDR2 FYEKMQ (reference sequence). The CDR3 contains 15 residues. Trimming removed 5 bases at V and 10 bases at J, with 20 bases between. In nucleotides, the CDR3 is TGTGCCAGCAGCCGCAGGGACTCTGTACTAGGAAAACTGTTTTTT. Its protein product is CASSRRDSVLGKLFF.

The chain employs TRBV12-3 or TRBV12-4 and TRBJ1-5; D uncertain. V shed 3 bases and J shed 9 bases, with 9 bases lying between them. This CDR3 comprises 12 residues. CDR3 amino acids: CASSFLGRPQHF. The CDR3 DNA reads as TGTGCCAGCAGTTTTCTAGGAAGGCCCCAGCATTTT.

V usage is TRBV6-2 or TRBV6-3 and J usage is TRBJ1-5; D is ambiguous. The germline V gene encodes CDR1 MNHEY and CDR2 SVGEGT. V was shortened by 2 bases and J by 0 bases, with 11 bases between the two germline ends. This CDR3 contains 16 residues. CDR3 nucleotide sequence: TGTGCCAGCAGTTACAGGGAATCGTATAGCAATCAGCCCCAGCATTTT. Its protein product is CASSYRESYSNQPQHF.

The chain links TRBV7-6 to TRBJ2-7; the D gene is possibly TRBD2 (6 bases). The germline V gene has CDR1 SGHVS and CDR2 FNYEAQ. The CDR3 has 12 residues. Trimming took 8 bases from V and 3 from J, leaving 11 bases between them. CDR3 coding DNA: TGTGCCAGCGGGGGGTGGAACTACGAGCAGTACTTC. Translated, it gives CASGGWNYEQYF.

The chain uses TRBV25-1 and TRBJ1-3; no clear D. This CDR3 comprises 15 residues. Germline V CDR1 and CDR2: MGHDK, SYGVNS. The V end was cut by 0 bases, the J end by 3 bases, with 9 bases between. The CDR3: CASSEYYGDGNTIYF. For the CDR3, the DNA is TGTGCCAGCAGTGAATATTACGGGGATGGAAACACCATATATTTT.

The chain links TRBV10-2 to TRBJ1-6; 9 bases align to TRBD1. V gave up 11 bases and J gave up 8 bases; unmatched junction bases: 22. This CDR3 has 18 amino acids. Germline CDR1 WSHSY, CDR2 SAAADI. CDR3 protein: CAGKPGTGYEGLYSPLHF. Written as DNA, the CDR3 is TGCGCCGGAAAACCCGGGACAGGGTACGAGGGACTCTATTCACCCCTCCACTTT.

The chain combines TRBV30 with TRBJ2-7; D perhaps matches TRBD2 (5 bases). Germline-derived CDR1 and CDR2 are GTSNPN and SVGIG (reference sequence). This CDR3 is 12 amino acids long. V was pared by 3 bases and J by 6 bases, with 12 bases between. The CDR3 loop is CAWRRVGLEQYF. The CDR3 coding sequence is TGTGCCTGGAGGAGGGTCGGGCTCGAGCAGTACTTC. Together with reference TRBV30 and TRBJ2-7, the CDR3 gives the full variable domain: SQTIHQWPATLVQPVGSPLSLECTVEGTSNPNLYWYRQAAGRGLQLLFYSVGIGQISSEVPQNLSASRPQDRQFILSSKKLLLSDSGFYLCAWRRVGLEQYFGPGTRLTVT.

This chain joins TRBV24-1 and TRBJ1-5; 7 bases agree with TRBD1. Germline lookup yields CDR1 KGHDR and CDR2 SFDVKD. V dropped 3 bases and J dropped 4; count of bases not matched to a gene: 5. The CDR3 extends over 15 amino acids. The CDR3 DNA reads TGTGCCACCAGTGATACAGGGGCCGCTAATCAGCCCCAGCATTTT. Translation: CATSDTGAANQPQHF.

CDR3 protein: CASSLLTDTQYF. CDR3 sequence (DNA): TGTGCCAGCAGTTTGCTTACAGATACGCAGTATTTT. This sequence joins TRBV6-2 or TRBV6-3 and TRBJ2-3; D is uncertain. The length of the CDR3 is 12 residues. Germline V gives CDR1 MNHEY, CDR2 SVGEGT. V lost 4 bases and J lost 3, with 5 bases in between.

The chain is built from TRBV5-4 and TRBJ1-1; D gene ambiguous. There are 15 residues in the CDR3. Germline V gene data show CDR1 as SGHNT and CDR2 as YYREEE (reference sequence). The V and J ends lost 4 bases and 1 base respectively, with 14 bases between them. As DNA, the CDR3 is TGTGCCAGCAGCACCCGGGGAGAACCGAACACTGAAGCTTTCTTT. Translating it yields CASSTRGEPNTEAFF.

CDR3 region: CASSLSLKTVYSNQPQHF. For the CDR3, the DNA is TGTGCCAGCAGTTTATCCTTAAAGACAGTATATAGCAATCAGCCCCAGCATTTT. V usage is TRBV27 and J usage is TRBJ1-5, with D perhaps matching TRBD1 (5 bases). CDR3 length: 18 amino acids. Germline assignment: CDR1 MNHEY and CDR2 SMNVEV (reference sequence). V shed 0 bases and J shed 0 bases, with 15 bases lying between them.

The chain couples TRBV6-5 to TRBJ2-1; D may correspond to TRBD1 or TRBD2 (5 bases each). Germline CDR1 reads MNHEY; CDR2 reads SVGAGI. Trimming cost V 6 bases and J 7 bases, with 13 bases left between them. This CDR3 comprises 13 residues. The CDR3 bases are TGTGCCAGCAGACCGATGAGGGGTAATGAGCAGTTCTTC. It yields the protein CASRPMRGNEQFF.

The CDR3 is CASSETGTNEKLFF. The DNA for the CDR3 is TGTGCCAGCTCGGAGACAGGGACTAATGAAAAACTGTTTTTT. The chain recombines TRBV18 with TRBJ1-4; the match to TRBD1 covers 7 bases. Trimming removed 6 bases from V and 2 bases from J; junction bases left unmatched: 3. The CDR3 consists of 14 residues. CDR1 and CDR2 from the germline V gene are KGHSH and LQKENI.

This clone was found once. J is TRBJ1-4 and V is TRBV6-2 or TRBV6-3; no clear D gene. There are 13 residues in the CDR3. Germline CDR1 is MNHEY and CDR2 is SVGEGT. Trimming stripped 0 bases from V and 8 bases from J, with 7 bases between. CDR3 protein: CASSYSRWEKLFF. CDR3 in DNA: TGTGCCAGCAGTTACTCGAGGTGGGAAAAACTGTTTTTT.

The sample holds one count of this clone. The chain is built from TRBV2 and TRBJ1-5; 7 positions agree with TRBD1. This CDR3 is 15 amino acids long. Germline CDR1 and CDR2: SNHLY and FYNNEI. V was clipped by 6 bases and J by 2 bases; unmatched bases: 7. The CDR3 protein is CASRNRQGGNQPQHF. CDR3 DNA sequence: TGTGCCAGCAGGAACCGACAGGGTGGCAATCAGCCCCAGCATTTT.

The rearrangement links TRBV10-1 to TRBJ1-2, with 7 nucleotides matching TRBD1. The CDR3 extends over 16 amino acids. With 1 base clipped from V and 4 bases from J, the junction kept 9 bases outside the gene matches. Germline-derived CDR1 and CDR2 are WNHNN and SYGVQD (reference sequence). The DNA for the CDR3 is TGCGCCAGCAGTGAGTTCGGGACAGATTTAAGCTATGGCTACACCTTC. Residues: CASSEFGTDLSYGYTF.

This chain joins TRBV7-6 and TRBJ1-4; tentatively, D is TRBD1 (5 bases). Germline V gene lookup returns CDR1 SGHVS and CDR2 FNYEAQ. The CDR3 is 15 amino acids. Trimming left V 3 bases short and J 5 bases short, with 13 bases between. Here the CDR3 DNA reads TGTGCCAGCAGCTTCGAGGGGTCGGGGAATGAAAAACTGTTTTTT. Protein sequence: CASSFEGSGNEKLFF.